These 20 T cell receptor beta chains were sequenced from one sample in a study of CD8+ T cells in alopecia areata. Extracted RNA was reverse transcribed, and the resulting cDNA served as sequencing template. Repertoires were generated with immunoSEQ multiplex PCR, while TCRdb's copy carries only in-frame clones and drops some. The profile shows 150,000 to 200,000 clones, about 66% of them singletons. The sample was CD8+ T cells sorted from blood, taken at week 0. The receptor set was obtained from a human donor with alopecia areata.

The gene calls are TRBV7-9 and TRBJ2-3; D call uncertain. Germline CDR1 reads SEHNR; CDR2 reads FQNEAQ (reference sequence). This CDR3 comprises 12 residues. Deletions cut 4 bases from V and 5 bases from J, with 7 bases between. The DNA of the CDR3 is TGTGCCAGCAGCTCTCTTGTAGATACGCAGTATTTT. Translating gives CASSSLVDTQYF.

The chain couples TRBV15 to TRBJ1-2; a possible D gene is TRBD1 (5 bases). Germline CDR1 is LNHNV and CDR2 is YYDKDF (reference sequence). The CDR3 contains 14 residues. The V gene lost 4 bases and the J gene lost 4 bases, with 13 bases spanning the gap. CDR3 sequence: CATSTPTALYGYTF. The CDR3 region has the DNA TGTGCCACCAGCACACCGACAGCGCTCTATGGCTACACCTTC.

V and J are TRBV7-9 and TRBJ2-4, with D maybe TRBD1 (6 bases). The V end was cut by 4 bases, the J end by 0 bases, with 10 bases between. CDR3 size: 15 residues. Germline V gene data show CDR1 as SEHNR and CDR2 as FQNEAQ (reference sequence). DNA of the CDR3: TGTGCCAGCAGCTCCCCAGGGGTAGCCAAAAACATTCAGTACTTC. Amino acid sequence: CASSSPGVAKNIQYF.

In this sample, this clone turned up a few times. The chain carries TRBV27 and TRBJ1-1; no reliable D call. Germline loops: CDR1 MNHEY, CDR2 SMNVEV (reference sequence). The CDR3 sequence is 12 residues long. Trimming took off 4 bases at V and 7 bases at J, with 10 bases between the two ends. The CDR3 sequence: CASSSRRDEAFF. DNA of the CDR3: TGTGCCAGCAGTTCACGCCGAGATGAAGCTTTCTTT.

This chain joins TRBV29-1 and TRBJ1-2; the D gene is possibly TRBD1 (5 bases). Germline V gene data show CDR1 as SQVTM and CDR2 as ANQGSEA. V gave up 8 bases and J gave up 2 bases, with 12 bases separating them. CDR3 length equals 12 residues. The CDR3 DNA follows: TGCAGCTTCTACCGGGACAACTATGGCTACACCTTC. This encodes CSFYRDNYGYTF.

The chain recombines TRBV21-1 with TRBJ1-1; no check of the table's D call, TRBD1, against the DNA was made. TRBV21-1 is a listed pseudogene. The CDR3 is 16 amino acids. CDR3 sequence (DNA): TGTGCCAGCAGCAAGACCGGGACAGGGGCGTTAACTGAAGCTTTCTTT. It translates to CASSKTGTGALTEAFF.

J is TRBJ2-7 and V is TRBV30; D remains unclear. This CDR3 spans 13 amino acids. Trimming took off 0 bases at V and 0 bases at J, with 6 bases between the two ends. Germline CDR1 reads GTSNPN; CDR2 reads SVGIG (reference sequence). Written as DNA, the CDR3 is TGTGCCTGGAGTGTAGACGCCTCCTACGAGCAGTACTTC. It yields the protein CAWSVDASYEQYF.

This rearrangement joins TRBV27 to TRBJ1-5; D not resolved. Looked up from germline, CDR1 is MNHEY and CDR2 is SMNVEV (reference sequence). The CDR3 sequence is 14 residues long. Between the trimmed V and J ends, which lost 5 bases and 2 bases, there was a span of 10 bases. In DNA form, the CDR3 reads TGTGCCAGCAGTCCCCGGGCAGGCAATCAGCCCCAGCATTTT. This gives the protein CASSPRAGNQPQHF.

The genes are TRBV29-1 and TRBJ2-7, with D maybe TRBD1 (6 bases). With 0 bases removed from V and 5 bases from J, the gap between germline ends came to 14 bases. CDR3 length: 14 amino acids. The germline CDR1 and CDR2 sequences are SQVTM and ANQGSEA. The CDR3 region has the DNA TGCAGCGTTGAAGATCCACAGGGATCAGACGAGCAGTACTTC. Translated: CSVEDPQGSDEQYF.

This chain joins TRBV6-5 and TRBJ2-3; D uncertain. V lost 2 bases to trimming and J lost 6 bases, with 3 bases between them. The germline CDR1 and CDR2 sequences are MNHEY and SVGAGI. This CDR3 comprises 11 residues. The CDR3 is CASSYHDTQYF. The CDR3 DNA is TGTGCCAGCAGTTACCATGATACGCAGTATTTT.

This chain links TRBV13 with TRBJ2-3; no reliable D call. Germline V gene sequence: CDR1 PRHDT, CDR2 FYEKMQ (reference sequence). CDR3 size: 14 residues. V dropped 3 bases and J dropped 0 bases, with 7 bases sitting between them. The CDR3 region has the DNA TGTGCCAGCAGCTTTTCGAGTAGCACAGATACGCAGTATTTT. Its protein product is CASSFSSSTDTQYF.

The chain uses TRBV7-9 and TRBJ2-3; tentatively, D is TRBD2 (6 bases). V was clipped by 3 bases and J by 8 bases, with 9 bases between them. The CDR3 loop spans 12 amino acids. In germline, CDR1 is SEHNR, CDR2 FQNEAQ (reference sequence). The DNA of the CDR3 is TGTGCCAGCAGCTTTATCGGGGGTACGCAGTATTTT. As protein: CASSFIGGTQYF.

This chain uses TRBV5-1 with TRBJ2-7, with D uncertain. The V end was cut by 0 bases, the J end by 3 bases, with 10 bases between. Germline V gene data show CDR1 as SGHRS and CDR2 as YFSETQ. The CDR3 contains 14 residues. CDR3 bases: TGCGCCAGCAGCTTGGAAGGTCGTGGCTACGAGCAGTACTTC. Encoded protein: CASSLEGRGYEQYF.

This clone was counted a single time. This sequence joins TRBV11-3 and TRBJ2-3; TRBD2 matches 11 bases. The CDR3 totals 16 residues. The junction had 9 bases not matched to a gene; V was cut back by 5 bases and J by 5 bases. Germline V lookup: CDR1 SGHNT, CDR2 YENEEA. The CDR3 sequence is CASSQTSGEPRDTQYF. The DNA of the CDR3 is TGTGCCAGCAGCCAGACTAGCGGGGAGCCCCGAGATACGCAGTATTTT.

A word on this clone: The junction departs from the called germline gene at one end, perhaps through a read error. The V and J genes are TRBV6-1 and TRBJ2-1, with D possibly being TRBD1 or TRBD2 (6 bases each). Germline loops: CDR1 MNHNS, CDR2 SASEGT. The CDR3 length is 12 residues. CDR3 sequence: CASSGPEGGFIF. Written as DNA, the CDR3 is TGTGCCAGCAGTGGACCAGAGGGGGGTTTCATCTTC.

The V call is TRBV14, the J call TRBJ1-2; weak D call: TRBD1 (6 bases). In germline, CDR1 is SGHDN, CDR2 FVKESK. The V end was cut by 2 bases, the J end by 6 bases, with 10 bases between. This CDR3 has 13 residues. The CDR3 loop is CASSQNRANGYTF. DNA for the CDR3: TGTGCCAGCAGCCAAAACAGGGCAAATGGCTACACCTTC.

A word on this clone: Different DNA sequences within this sample yield the same CDR3. The genes are TRBV5-6 and TRBJ1-6; no firm D call. Trimming stripped 4 bases from V and 7 bases from J, with 9 bases between. The CDR3 runs to 13 residues. The germline CDR1 and CDR2 sequences are SGHDT and YYEEEE. The CDR3 loop is CASSLGGNSPLHF. Here the CDR3 DNA reads TGTGCCAGCAGCCTAGGTGGAAATTCACCCCTCCACTTT.

This clone appeared a few times. V and J are TRBV10-1 and TRBJ2-3; tentatively, D is TRBD2 (6 bases). V was shortened by 2 bases and J by 3 bases, with 12 bases between the two germline ends. Germline V lookup: CDR1 WNHNN, CDR2 SYGVQD (reference sequence). The CDR3 totals 15 residues. The CDR3 protein is CASSETRGGTDTQYF. The CDR3 nucleotides read TGCGCCAGCAGTGAGACGCGGGGCGGTACAGATACGCAGTATTTT.

This chain joins TRBV29-1 and TRBJ2-3; D assignment may be TRBD1 or TRBD2 (5 bases each). With 6 bases removed from V and 2 bases from J, the gap between germline ends came to 15 bases. The CDR3 loop spans 14 amino acids. CDR1 and CDR2 from the germline V gene are SQVTM and ANQGSEA. The CDR3: CSVNSGTVTDTQYF. CDR3 in DNA: TGCAGCGTGAATTCCGGGACGGTCACAGATACGCAGTATTTT.

The V gene is TRBV6-5, the J gene TRBJ2-1; 7 nucleotides align to TRBD1. The CDR3 has 15 amino acids. V lost 5 bases, J lost 7 bases, and 11 bases stayed unmatched. Germline V gives CDR1 MNHEY, CDR2 SVGAGI. The CDR3 here is CASSLTGASRNEQFF. Here the CDR3 DNA reads TGTGCCAGCAGTCTAACAGGGGCTAGCCGTAATGAGCAGTTCTTC.